The present T cell receptor (beta chain) was sequenced within a study of T-cell reconstitution after alpha-beta-depleted transplantation in children. This clonotype was seen more than once but under ten times. Unique molecular identifiers were incorporated into the prepared TCRbeta library. TCRdb reprocessed the PCR reads with MiXCR, giving one entry per CDR3 protein. The sample lists about half a million distinct CDR3 sequences; 9.5% to 15% were seen once. CDR3 length: 17 amino acids. Germline V gene sequence: CDR1 SGHAT, CDR2 FQNNGV. The J segment lost 2 bases and the V segment lost 6 bases, leaving 12 bases of the junction unmatched.

The source was PBMCs from the stem cell graft donor, collected from the stem cell graft. The clonotype was recovered from a human donor who donated a stem cell graft to a child with combined immunodeficiency. The gene calls are TRBV11-2 and TRBJ2-3; 9 bases match TRBD2. The CDR3 DNA is TGTGCCAGCAGTCTCCCGGGTAGCGGGAGCCTCACAGATACGCAGTATTTT. It encodes CASSLPGSGSLTDTQYF.